The 26 T cell receptor beta chains given below trace back to one sample, sequenced in a study of T-cell reconstitution after alpha-beta-depleted transplantation in children. Preparation of the TCRbeta library was carried out with unique molecular identifiers. TCRdb passed the PCR reads through MiXCR, listing each CDR3 protein once. This table has 90,000 to 100,000 distinct CDR3 sequences, less than 25% appearing once. Material: PBMCs, obtained before TCRalphabeta/CD19-depleted stem cell transplant. These receptors were collected from a boy between 2 and 10 years old with acute lymphoblastic leukemia, due to receive a stem cell transplant.

The chain recombines TRBV7-8 with TRBJ2-7; 8 nucleotides align to TRBD1. V was clipped by 5 bases and J by 0 bases; unmatched bases: 6. From germline, CDR1 is SGHVS and CDR2 FQNEAQ. The length of the CDR3 is 15 residues. The CDR3 nucleotides are TGTGCCAGCAGCCCAGCCGGACAGGGCTCCTACGAGCAGTACTTC. This encodes CASSPAGQGSYEQYF.

The chain carries TRBV18 and TRBJ2-1; D remains ambiguous. Trimming removed 0 bases at V and 0 bases at J, with 3 bases between. Germline V gives CDR1 KGHSH, CDR2 LQKENI. CDR3 length equals 14 residues. This CDR3 reads CASSPPASYNEQFF. The CDR3 DNA is TGTGCCAGCTCACCACCGGCCTCCTACAATGAGCAGTTCTTC.

The chain has TRBV11-2 and TRBJ2-6; TRBD1 aligns across 8 bases. Germline loops: CDR1 SGHAT, CDR2 FQNNGV. CDR3 length equals 18 residues. The J segment lost 4 bases and the V segment lost 5 bases, leaving 13 bases of the junction unmatched. The CDR3 loop is CASSPGVRGLAGANVLTF. CDR3 sequence (DNA): TGTGCCAGCAGCCCAGGGGTCAGGGGGCTCGCCGGGGCCAACGTCCTGACTTTC.

Many counts were recorded for this clonotype. The J gene is TRBJ2-7, the V gene TRBV7-2; D ambiguous. V lost 3 bases and J lost 4, with 7 bases in between. The CDR3 contains 12 residues. From germline, CDR1 is SGHTA and CDR2 FQGNSA. In DNA form, the CDR3 reads TGTGCCAGCAGCTTTGCAGGATACGAGCAGTACTTC. It is translated as CASSFAGYEQYF.

The chain combines TRBV30 with TRBJ1-5, with D hard to call. This CDR3 is 14 amino acids long. V dropped 1 base and J dropped 7 bases, with 14 bases sitting between them. Germline V gene lookup returns CDR1 GTSNPN and CDR2 SVGIG (reference sequence). CDR3 amino acids: CAWSGALAGQPQHF. In DNA form, the CDR3 reads TGTGCCTGGAGTGGGGCGCTAGCCGGGCAGCCCCAGCATTTT.

In this sample, this clonotype turned up a few times. The chain links TRBV29-1 to TRBJ1-2; 8 nucleotides line up with TRBD1. The CDR3 has 14 amino acids. Trimming at V came to 8 bases and at J to 4 bases, leaving 12 bases not matched to a gene. Germline V CDR1 and CDR2: SQVTM, ANQGSEA. As DNA, the CDR3 is TGCAGCACTAGAACCGGGACAGGTATCTATGGCTACACCTTC. This codes for CSTRTGTGIYGYTF.

The rearrangement links TRBV9 to TRBJ2-7, with D uncertain. CDR3 size: 14 residues. Deletions cut 0 bases from V and 0 bases from J, with 7 bases between. CDR1 and CDR2 from the germline V gene are SGDLS and YYNGEE. CDR3 region: CASSVGGFSYEQYF. As DNA, the CDR3 is TGTGCCAGCAGCGTAGGCGGATTCTCCTACGAGCAGTACTTC.

By sample share, this clonotype is medium-sized. The chain is built from TRBV20-1 and TRBJ1-2, with TRBD1 as a possible D gene (5 bases). The CDR3 totals 12 residues. Per germline, CDR1 DFQATT and CDR2 SNEGSKA (reference sequence). CDR3 nucleotide sequence: TGCAGGGGAAAAGGGGAGGTTCGAGGCTACACCTTC. The encoded protein is CRGKGEVRGYTF.

V and J are TRBV6-4 and TRBJ2-3; possible D gene TRBD1, 5 bases. Trimming stripped 0 bases from V and 1 base from J, with 5 bases between. CDR1 is MRHNA, CDR2 SNTAGT, per germline. This CDR3 spans 14 amino acids. Here the CDR3 DNA reads TGTGCCAGCAGTGACTCACAGGGCACAGATACGCAGTATTTT. This sequence encodes CASSDSQGTDTQYF.

This clonotype was found a few times. The V call is TRBV28, the J call TRBJ2-6, with D perhaps matching TRBD1 or TRBD2 (6 bases each). Per the germline V gene, CDR1 is MDHEN and CDR2 is SYDVKM. V was pared by 10 bases and J by 0 bases, with 19 bases between. CDR3 size: 17 residues. CDR3: CATTAMGGFSGANVLTF. The CDR3, as DNA: TGTGCCACCACCGCGATGGGGGGCTTCTCTGGGGCCAACGTCCTGACTTTC.

Only a few counts were recorded for this clonotype. V and J are TRBV5-1 and TRBJ2-1; D might be TRBD2 (6 bases). V lost 4 bases to trimming and J lost 7 bases, with 15 bases between them. Germline-derived CDR1 and CDR2 are SGHRS and YFSETQ. The CDR3 spans 14 residues. In nucleotides, the CDR3 is TGCGCCAGCAGCGCGGGCCGTGGGGGGAATGAGCAGTTCTTC. Its protein is CASSAGRGGNEQFF. Variable domain in full (rest from reference TRBV5-1 and TRBJ2-1): KAGVTQTPRYLIKTRGQQVTLSCSPISGHRSVSWYQQTPGQGLQFLFEYFSETQRNKGNFPGRFSGRQFSNSRSEMNVSTLELGDSALYLCASSAGRGGNEQFFGPGTRLTVL.

This clonotype was counted a few times. The chain links TRBV7-6 to TRBJ1-1; weak D call: TRBD1 (6 bases). Trimming stripped 0 bases from V and 1 base from J, with 9 bases between. The CDR3 length is 15 residues. Germline CDR1 reads SGHVS; CDR2 reads FNYEAQ. The CDR3 nucleotides are TGTGCCAGCAGCTTAGCCATAGGGGGGAACACTGAAGCTTTCTTT. Protein: CASSLAIGGNTEAFF.

V gene TRBV7-9 combines with J gene TRBJ2-2, with 7 bases fitting TRBD2. The CDR3 contains 16 residues. The germline V gene encodes CDR1 SEHNR and CDR2 FQNEAQ (reference sequence). V was pared by 5 bases and J by 0 bases, with 6 bases of the junction left unmatched. The CDR3 sequence: CASSPVGGSNTGELFF. CDR3 coding DNA: TGTGCCAGCAGCCCGGTGGGGGGGTCGAACACCGGGGAGCTGTTTTTT. Based on the CDR3 plus reference TRBV7-9 and TRBJ2-2, the full variable domain is DTGVSQNPRHKITKRGQNVTFRCDPISEHNRLYWYRQTLGQGPEFLTYFQNEAQLEKSRLLSDRFSAERPKGSFSTLEIQRTEQGDSAMYLCASSPVGGSNTGELFFGEGSRLTVL.

This rearrangement joins TRBV11-2 to TRBJ2-2; TRBD2 aligns across 8 bases. V shed 2 bases, J shed 7 bases, and the junction held 15 bases outside the gene matches. The germline V gene encodes CDR1 SGHAT and CDR2 FQNNGV. There are 18 residues in the CDR3. CDR3 DNA: TGTGCCAGCAGCTTACCAACTAGCGGAGGGCCGAGGGTCGGGGAGCTGTTTTTT. Translation gives CASSLPTSGGPRVGELFF.

Comment on this clonotype: The germline gene is not matched at one end of the junction; a read error may be the cause. The V and J genes are TRBV2 and TRBJ2-7; D is uncertain. In germline, CDR1 is SNHLY, CDR2 FYNNEI. This CDR3 region has 14 residues. The chain's CDR3 is CANSERRSAYEQYF. The DNA for the CDR3 is TGTGCCAACAGTGAAAGACGGAGCGCCTACGAGCAGTACTTC.

This clonotype was seen a handful of times. The rearrangement uses TRBV25-1 and TRBJ2-7; weak D call: TRBD2 (5 bases). Trimming cost V 8 bases and J 5 bases, with 10 bases left between them. The CDR3 loop spans 11 amino acids. Germline CDR1 MGHDK, CDR2 SYGVNS. The CDR3 DNA reads TGTGCCAGCCGCCGGGGTGACGAGCAGTACTTC. Protein product: CASRRGDEQYF.

This clonotype occurred once. V usage is TRBV20-1 and J usage is TRBJ2-1; tentatively, D is TRBD2 (5 bases). V shed 1 base and J shed 10 bases, with 14 bases lying between them. This CDR3 has 13 amino acids. The V gene's germline CDR1 is DFQATT and CDR2 SNEGSKA (reference sequence). CDR3 residues: CSARAIVEREQFF. The CDR3 region has the DNA TGCAGTGCTAGAGCAATAGTTGAGCGGGAGCAGTTCTTC.

This clonotype has more than one count but fewer than ten. The chain has TRBV20-1 and TRBJ1-2, with D uncertain. The V end was cut by 4 bases, the J end by 3 bases, with 18 bases between. This CDR3 contains 15 residues. Germline CDR1 and CDR2: DFQATT and SNEGSKA (reference sequence). The CDR3 sequence: CSATKPGHLHYGYTF. The CDR3 DNA is TGCAGTGCTACTAAACCGGGCCACCTACACTATGGCTACACCTTC.

V and J are TRBV6-6 and TRBJ1-6; D is perhaps TRBD1 (5 bases). The germline V gene encodes CDR1 MNHNY and CDR2 SVGAGI (reference sequence). The CDR3 is 13 residues long. V lost 7 bases and J lost 10, with 14 bases in between. CDR3 nucleotides: TGTGCCAGCAAATCCAGGGACTCCTCACCCCTCCACTTT. It yields the protein CASKSRDSSPLHF.

This sequence joins TRBV20-1 and TRBJ2-4; D is unclear. V was cut by 6 bases and J by 0 bases, with 12 bases left in between. The CDR3 is made up of 14 amino acids. From germline, CDR1 is DFQATT and CDR2 SNEGSKA (reference sequence). The CDR3 spells CSAVDPQAKNIQYF. The CDR3 DNA reads as TGCAGTGCAGTGGACCCTCAAGCCAAAAACATTCAGTACTTC.

The table lists this clonotype with a few counts. The gene calls are TRBV5-1 and TRBJ2-6; no clear D gene. The CDR3 loop spans 12 amino acids. With 4 bases removed from V and 6 bases from J, the gap between germline ends came to 5 bases. Per germline, CDR1 SGHRS and CDR2 YFSETQ. The CDR3 DNA is TGCGCCAGCAGCCAAGAGGCCAACGTCCTGACTTTC. Translation: CASSQEANVLTF. Variable domain in full (rest from reference TRBV5-1 and TRBJ2-6): KAGVTQTPRYLIKTRGQQVTLSCSPISGHRSVSWYQQTPGQGLQFLFEYFSETQRNKGNFPGRFSGRQFSNSRSEMNVSTLELGDSALYLCASSQEANVLTFGAGSRLTVL.

The CDR3 bases are TGTGCCAGCAGCTTAATATACGGCTACGAGCAGTACTTC. Translation: CASSLIYGYEQYF. The V call is TRBV7-3, the J call TRBJ2-7; D ambiguous. There are 13 residues in the CDR3. CDR1 SGHTA and CDR2 FQGTGA come from the germline V gene. Deletions cut 1 base from V and 3 bases from J, with 7 bases between.

This rearrangement joins TRBV20-1 to TRBJ2-7, with 12 bases fitting TRBD1. Germline V gene data show CDR1 as DFQATT and CDR2 as SNEGSKA (reference sequence). The V gene end was trimmed by 0 bases and the J gene end by 4 bases; junction bases not matched to a gene: 7. CDR3 size: 16 residues. CDR3: CSARDRDRGRPYEQYF. The CDR3 bases are TGCAGTGCTAGAGATCGGGACAGGGGGCGCCCGTACGAGCAGTACTTC.

This clonotype was counted a few times. V gene TRBV28 combines with J gene TRBJ2-6, with 8 nucleotides matching TRBD2. The CDR3 sequence is 16 residues long. CDR1 is MDHEN, CDR2 SYDVKM, per germline. V was clipped by 5 bases and J by 0 bases; unmatched bases: 3. The DNA of the CDR3 is TGTGCCAGCAGTAGCGGGAGTTTCTCTGGGGCCAACGTCCTGACTTTC. This gives the protein CASSSGSFSGANVLTF.

This clonotype is medium-sized by share. This chain joins TRBV5-1 and TRBJ2-6; no reliable D call. Germline lookup yields CDR1 SGHRS and CDR2 YFSETQ. Trimming removed 4 bases at V and 0 bases at J, with 5 bases between. The CDR3 runs to 14 residues. The CDR3 spells CASSGDSGANVLTF. Written as DNA, the CDR3 is TGCGCCAGCAGCGGGGACTCTGGGGCCAACGTCCTGACTTTC.

The sample holds a few counts of this clonotype. This chain links TRBV29-1 with TRBJ2-2; D may be TRBD1 (5 bases). The CDR3 spans 11 residues. Germline CDR1 SQVTM, CDR2 ANQGSEA. V was clipped by 4 bases and J by 7 bases, with 7 bases between them. The CDR3, as DNA: TGCAGCGTTGTAGGGGACGGGGAGCTGTTTTTT. It translates to CSVVGDGELFF.